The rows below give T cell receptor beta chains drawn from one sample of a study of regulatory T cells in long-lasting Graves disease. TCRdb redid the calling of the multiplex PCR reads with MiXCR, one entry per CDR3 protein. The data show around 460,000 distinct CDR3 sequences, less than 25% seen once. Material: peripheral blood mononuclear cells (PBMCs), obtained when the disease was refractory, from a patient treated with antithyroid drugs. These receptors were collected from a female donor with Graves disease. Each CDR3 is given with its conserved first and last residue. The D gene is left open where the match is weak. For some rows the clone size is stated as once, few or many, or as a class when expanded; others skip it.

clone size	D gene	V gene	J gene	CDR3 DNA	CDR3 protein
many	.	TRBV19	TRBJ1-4	TGTGCCAGTATAGGCCGACCTAATGAAAAACTGTTTTTT	CASIGRPNEKLFF
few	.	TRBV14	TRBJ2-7	TGTGCCAGCAGCCCCCAGAACGTCTACGAGCAGTACTTC	CASSPQNVYEQYF
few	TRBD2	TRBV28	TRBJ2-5	TGTGCCAGCAGTTTATTAAGCCGGGGGGACCGGGGATACCAAGAGACCCAGTACTTC	CASSLLSRGDRGYQETQYF
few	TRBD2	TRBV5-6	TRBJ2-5	TGTGCCAGCGGATCGAGTATGGGACTACTCCAAGAGACCCAGTACTTC	CASGSSMGLLQETQYF
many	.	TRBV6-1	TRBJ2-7	TGTGCCAGCGGACACCGCTCCTACGAGCAGTACTTC	CASGHRSYEQYF
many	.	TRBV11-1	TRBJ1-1	TGTGCCAGCAGCGCACCCCGGGACCCTTGGGGCACTGAAGCTTTCTTT	CASSAPRDPWGTEAFF
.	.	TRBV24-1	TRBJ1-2	TGTGCCACTCAAGATGAGTCATATGGCTACACCTTC	CATQDESYGYTF
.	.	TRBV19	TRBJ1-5	TGTGCCAGTGGACCTCATCAGCCCCAGCATTTT	CASGPHQPQHF
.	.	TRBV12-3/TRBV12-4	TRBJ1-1	TGTGCCAGCAGTTACTTAACTCAGGGAGGCGAAGCTTTCTTT	CASSYLTQGGEAFF
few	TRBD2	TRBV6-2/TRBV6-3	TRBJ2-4	TGTGCCAGCAGTTACGGGACTACCGAGGCCAAAAACATTCAGTACTTC	CASSYGTTEAKNIQYF
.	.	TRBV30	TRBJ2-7	TGTGCCTGGGCGACAGACTACGAGCAGTACTTC	CAWATDYEQYF
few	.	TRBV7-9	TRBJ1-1	TGTGCCAGCAACGGGGGGGAGGCTGAAGCTTTCTTT	CASNGGEAEAFF
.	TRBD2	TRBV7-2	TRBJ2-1	TGTGCCAGCAGCTTAGAAGTTCAAGCGGGAACGAATGAGCAGTTCTTC	CASSLEVQAGTNEQFF
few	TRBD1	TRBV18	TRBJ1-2	TGTGCCAGCTGTGGACAGGGGGCCGATGGCTACACCTTC	CASCGQGADGYTF
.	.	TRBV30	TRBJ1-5	TGTGCCTGGAGCCCGGCAATCGGCAATCAGCCCCAGCATTTT	CAWSPAIGNQPQHF
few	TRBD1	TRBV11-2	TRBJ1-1	TGTGCCAGCAGCCAGACCAGACAGGGAGAGACTGAAGCTTTCTTT	CASSQTRQGETEAFF
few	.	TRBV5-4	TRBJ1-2	TGTGCCAGCAGCTTGATCGGGGGCTGGGGCTACACCTTC	CASSLIGGWGYTF
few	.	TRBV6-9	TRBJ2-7	TGTGCCAGCAGTTACTCTGGCTTGCAAGGGGGGTACGAGCAGTACTTC	CASSYSGLQGGYEQYF
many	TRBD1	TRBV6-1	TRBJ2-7	TGTGCCAGCGAAGGCAGGGGGCCCTACGAGCAGTACTTC	CASEGRGPYEQYF
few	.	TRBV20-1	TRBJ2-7	TGCAGTGCTAGAGATCGGTTAGGGCCGGGGCGCGAGCAGTACTTC	CSARDRLGPGREQYF
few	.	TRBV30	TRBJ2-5	TGTGCCCAAGCGGGTCAAGAGACCCAGTACTTC	CAQAGQETQYF
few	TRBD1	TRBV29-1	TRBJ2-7	TGCAGCGTTGTCCAGACAGGGGGTGGGTCCTACGAGCAGTACTTC	CSVVQTGGGSYEQYF
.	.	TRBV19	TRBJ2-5	TGTGCCAGCGCCGGCGGGGTTTGGGGAGAGACCCAGTACTTC	CASAGGVWGETQYF
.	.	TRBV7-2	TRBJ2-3	TGTGCCAGCAGCCCCAAAGTTGGAGATACGCAGTATTTT	CASSPKVGDTQYF
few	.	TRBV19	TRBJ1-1	TGTGCCAGTAGTCCCCGGTCCCGGGAAGCTTTCTTT	CASSPRSREAFF
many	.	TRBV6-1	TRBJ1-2	TGTGCCAGCAGTGACCTTACCACGGCGCACTACACCTTC	CASSDLTTAHYTF